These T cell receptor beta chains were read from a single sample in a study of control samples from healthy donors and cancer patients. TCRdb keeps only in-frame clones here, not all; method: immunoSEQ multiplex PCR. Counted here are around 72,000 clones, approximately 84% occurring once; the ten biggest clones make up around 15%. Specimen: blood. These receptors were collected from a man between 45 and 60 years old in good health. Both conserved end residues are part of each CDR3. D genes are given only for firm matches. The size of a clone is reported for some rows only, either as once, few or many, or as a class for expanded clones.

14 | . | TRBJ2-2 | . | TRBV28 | CASHAGLNTGELFF | TGTGCCAGCCACGCGGGCCTTAACACCGGGGAGCTGTTTTTT
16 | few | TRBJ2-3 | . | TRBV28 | CASSFWGRLELPTQYF | TGTGCCAGCAGTTTCTGGGGCAGGCTGGAACTTCCAACGCAGTATTTT
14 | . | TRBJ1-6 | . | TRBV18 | CASSPGGEVSPLHF | TGTGCCAGCTCACCCGGGGGTGAGGTATCACCCCTCCACTTT
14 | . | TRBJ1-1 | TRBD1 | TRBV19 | CASDPGQGNTEAFF | TGTGCCAGTGATCCGGGACAGGGGAACACTGAAGCTTTCTTT
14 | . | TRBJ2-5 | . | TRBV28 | CASTIEGHQETQYF | TGTGCCAGCACAATAGAGGGACACCAAGAGACCCAGTACTTC
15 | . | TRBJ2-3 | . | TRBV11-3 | CASSLDSHLTDTQYF | TGTGCCAGCAGCTTAGATAGTCACCTTACAGATACGCAGTATTTT
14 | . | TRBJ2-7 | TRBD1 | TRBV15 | CATSRGQGADEQYF | TGTGCCACCAGCAGAGGACAGGGGGCTGACGAGCAGTACTTC
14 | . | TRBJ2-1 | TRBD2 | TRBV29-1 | CSVQLAGRYNEQFF | TGCAGCGTCCAACTAGCGGGAAGATACAATGAGCAGTTCTTC
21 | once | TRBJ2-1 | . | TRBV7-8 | CASSFVRAPGVGGASYNEQFF | TGTGCCAGCAGCTTCGTCCGGGCACCGGGAGTTGGTGGGGCCTCCTACAATGAGCAGTTCTTC
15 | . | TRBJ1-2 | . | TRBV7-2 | CASSLVLDSNYGYTF | TGTGCCAGCAGCTTAGTTTTGGACAGTAACTATGGCTACACCTTC
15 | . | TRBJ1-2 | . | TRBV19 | CASSSRTEQGYGYTF | TGTGCCAGTAGTTCCCGGACAGAACAGGGCTATGGCTACACCTTC
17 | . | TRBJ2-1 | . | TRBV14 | CASSRRARGPYYNEQFF | TGTGCCAGCAGCCGAAGAGCGAGGGGTCCCTATTACAATGAGCAGTTCTTC
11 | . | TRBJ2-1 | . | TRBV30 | CAWSDYEEQFF | TGTGCCTGGAGTGACTACGAGGAGCAGTTCTTC
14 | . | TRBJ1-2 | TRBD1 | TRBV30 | CARHPGTGNYGYTF | TGTGCCCGCCACCCCGGGACAGGGAACTATGGCTACACCTTC
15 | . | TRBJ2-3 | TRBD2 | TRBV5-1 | CASSSGGAGGDTQYF | TGCGCCAGCAGCTCCGGCGGGGCGGGAGGAGATACGCAGTATTTT
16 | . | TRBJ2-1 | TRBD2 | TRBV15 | CATSRDLAGEPNEQFF | TGTGCCACCAGCAGAGATTTAGCGGGAGAACCGAATGAGCAGTTCTTC
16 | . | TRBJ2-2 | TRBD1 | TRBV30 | CGLEYGTGGANGELFF | TGTGGCCTGGAGTACGGGACAGGGGGAGCTAACGGGGAGCTGTTTTTT
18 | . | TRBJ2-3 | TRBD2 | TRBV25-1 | CASSELAGVGKSTDTQYF | TGTGCCAGCAGTGAATTAGCGGGAGTGGGTAAGAGCACAGATACGCAGTATTTT
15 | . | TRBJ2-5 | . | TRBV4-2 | CASSQDLGFQETQYF | TGTGCCAGCAGCCAAGATCTAGGCTTCCAAGAGACCCAGTACTTC
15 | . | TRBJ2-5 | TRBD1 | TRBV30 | CAWSVRGRAQETQYF | TGTGCCTGGAGTGTGAGGGGGCGCGCCCAAGAGACCCAGTACTTC
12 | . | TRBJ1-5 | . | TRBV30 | CAWSVRGWPQHF | TGTGCCTGGAGTGTACGGGGGTGGCCCCAGCATTTT
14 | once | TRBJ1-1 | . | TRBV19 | CASSNREMNTEAFF | TGTGCCAGTTCGAACAGGGAGATGAACACTGAAGCTTTCTTT
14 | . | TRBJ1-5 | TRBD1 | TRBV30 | CAWQSGTGNQPQHF | TGTGCCTGGCAGTCCGGGACAGGGAATCAGCCCCAGCATTTT
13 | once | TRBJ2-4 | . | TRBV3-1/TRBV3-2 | CAASDSGGNIQYF | TGTGCCGCGTCGGATTCGGGTGGAAACATTCAGTACTTC
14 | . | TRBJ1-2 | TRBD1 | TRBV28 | CASRRDRLNYGYTF | TGTGCCAGCAGGCGGGACAGATTAAACTATGGCTACACCTTC
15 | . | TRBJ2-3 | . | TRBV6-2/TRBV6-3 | CASSLGLGNTDTQYF | TGTGCCAGCAGCCTGGGGCTAGGAAACACAGATACGCAGTATTTT
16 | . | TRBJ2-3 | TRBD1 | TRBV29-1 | CSVEGSRGQLTDTQYF | TGCAGCGTTGAGGGCAGCAGGGGGCAGCTTACAGATACGCAGTATTTT
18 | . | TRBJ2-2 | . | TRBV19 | CASSIPPEGTGNTGELFF | TGTGCCAGTAGCATCCCGCCTGAGGGGACGGGGAACACCGGGGAGCTGTTTTTT
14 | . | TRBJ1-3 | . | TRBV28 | CASSFLSSGNTIYF | TGTGCCAGCAGTTTCTTGAGCTCTGGAAACACCATATATTTT
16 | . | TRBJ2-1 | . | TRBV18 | CASSQIPGLALHEQFF | TGTGCCAGCTCGCAAATACCGGGACTTGCTTTGCATGAGCAGTTCTTC
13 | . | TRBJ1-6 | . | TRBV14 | CASRPQLDSPLHF | TGTGCCAGCCGCCCTCAATTGGATTCACCCCTCCACTTT
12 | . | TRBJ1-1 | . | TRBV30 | CAWRMANTEAFF | TGTGCCTGGAGGATGGCGAACACTGAAGCTTTCTTT
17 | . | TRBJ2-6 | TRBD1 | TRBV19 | CASTTRTGLTGANVLTF | TGTGCCAGTACCACTCGGACAGGGCTAACTGGGGCCAACGTCCTGACTTTC
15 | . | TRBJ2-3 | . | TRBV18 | CASSPGKQEGDTQYF | TGTGCCAGCTCACCAGGGAAGCAGGAGGGAGATACGCAGTATTTT
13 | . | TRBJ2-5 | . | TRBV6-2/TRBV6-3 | CASSSLGGETQYF | TGTGCCAGCAGTTCCCTGGGTGGGGAGACCCAGTACTTC
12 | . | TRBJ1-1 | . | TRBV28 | CASSLTVTEAFF | TGTGCCAGCAGTTTAACGGTCACTGAAGCTTTCTTT
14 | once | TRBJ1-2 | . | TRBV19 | CASSILGRADGYTF | TGTGCCAGTAGTATTTTGGGCAGGGCCGATGGCTACACCTTC
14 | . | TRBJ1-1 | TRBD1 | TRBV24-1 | CATSTGTGSTEAFF | TGTGCCACCAGCACCGGGACAGGGAGCACTGAAGCTTTCTTT
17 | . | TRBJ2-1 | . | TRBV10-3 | CAISSQEGSLSYNEQFF | TGTGCCATCAGTTCCCAAGAAGGGTCCCTCTCCTACAATGAGCAGTTCTTC
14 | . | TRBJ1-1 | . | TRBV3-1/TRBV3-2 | CASSQGPLNTEAFF | TGTGCCAGCAGCCAGGGACCGTTGAACACTGAAGCTTTCTTT
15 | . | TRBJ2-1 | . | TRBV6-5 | CATLEGRTRGNEQFF | TGTGCTACACTCGAGGGAAGGACGAGGGGCAATGAGCAGTTCTTC